Shown below are 7 T cell receptor beta chains from a single sample sequenced in a study of cytomegalovirus exposure and HLA in healthy donors. PCR was performed using 60 Vbeta and 13 Jbeta primers. Only in-frame clones appear in the TCRdb table, and some are missing; sequencing was by immunoSEQ multiplex PCR. The sample holds some 200,000 clones, around 80% seen once. The sequenced material came from PBMCs. The receptors stem from a girl aged 2-10 years in good health and CMV-seronegative.

This sequence joins TRBV11-2 and TRBJ2-7; weak D call: TRBD1 (6 bases). Trimming cost V 1 base and J 1 base, with 11 bases left between them. CDR3 length: 15 amino acids. Germline V gives CDR1 SGHAT, CDR2 FQNNGV. The CDR3: CASSLGRGRSYEQYF. CDR3 DNA: TGTGCCAGCAGCTTAGGCAGGGGTAGGTCCTACGAGCAGTACTTC.

V is TRBV5-4 and J is TRBJ1-2; D perhaps matches TRBD1 (5 bases). The V and J ends lost 0 bases and 0 bases respectively, with 9 bases between them. CDR3 length equals 15 residues. Germline V gene lookup returns CDR1 SGHNT and CDR2 YYREEE (reference sequence). As DNA, the CDR3 is TGTGCCAGCAGCTTGGTAGACAGACCTAACTATGGCTACACCTTC. This codes for CASSLVDRPNYGYTF.

V and J are TRBV27 and TRBJ2-3, with TRBD2 matching 11 bases. CDR1 and CDR2 from the germline V gene are MNHEY and SMNVEV (reference sequence). This CDR3 is 15 amino acids long. J gave up 2 bases and V 7 bases, and 5 bases lay outside the gene matches. The CDR3 nucleotides are TGTGCCAGCACCAGGACTAGCGGGCACACAGATACGCAGTATTTT. It codes for CASTRTSGHTDTQYF.

The chain joins TRBV6-1 to TRBJ2-1, with TRBD2 identical over 11 bases. The CDR3 is 16 residues long. V was pared by 2 bases and J by 8 bases, with 8 bases of the junction left unmatched. Germline V lookup: CDR1 MNHNS, CDR2 SASEGT. The chain's CDR3 is CASSEPSGRIGDEQFF. CDR3 sequence (DNA): TGTGCCAGCAGTGAACCTAGCGGGAGGATAGGAGATGAGCAGTTCTTC.

The chain couples TRBV5-1 to TRBJ1-6; 7 bases match TRBD1. V was pared by 4 bases and J by 7 bases, with 5 bases of the junction left unmatched. Germline V gene sequence: CDR1 SGHRS, CDR2 YFSETQ. The CDR3 is 14 residues long. CDR3 nucleotide sequence: TGCGCCAGCAGCCCGGCACAGGGGAATTCACCCCTCCACTTT. Translated, it gives CASSPAQGNSPLHF.

The chain uses TRBV6-1 and TRBJ1-2, with D possibly matching TRBD1 (6 bases). This CDR3 has 14 amino acids. The V gene's germline CDR1 is MNHNS and CDR2 SASEGT. Trimming shortened V by 6 bases and J by 4 bases, and 15 bases separated the two germline ends. The CDR3 reads CASSRQDNFYGYTF. The CDR3 bases are TGTGCCAGCAGCCGACAGGACAACTTCTATGGCTACACCTTC.

This chain links TRBV19 with TRBJ2-7; TRBD2 might be the D (5 bases). The germline CDR1 and CDR2 sequences are LNHDA and SQIVND (reference sequence). This CDR3 contains 11 residues. Trimming took 10 bases from V and 5 from J, leaving 12 bases between them. CDR3 protein: CATMGENEQYF. CDR3 coding DNA: TGTGCCACCATGGGAGAAAACGAGCAGTACTTC.